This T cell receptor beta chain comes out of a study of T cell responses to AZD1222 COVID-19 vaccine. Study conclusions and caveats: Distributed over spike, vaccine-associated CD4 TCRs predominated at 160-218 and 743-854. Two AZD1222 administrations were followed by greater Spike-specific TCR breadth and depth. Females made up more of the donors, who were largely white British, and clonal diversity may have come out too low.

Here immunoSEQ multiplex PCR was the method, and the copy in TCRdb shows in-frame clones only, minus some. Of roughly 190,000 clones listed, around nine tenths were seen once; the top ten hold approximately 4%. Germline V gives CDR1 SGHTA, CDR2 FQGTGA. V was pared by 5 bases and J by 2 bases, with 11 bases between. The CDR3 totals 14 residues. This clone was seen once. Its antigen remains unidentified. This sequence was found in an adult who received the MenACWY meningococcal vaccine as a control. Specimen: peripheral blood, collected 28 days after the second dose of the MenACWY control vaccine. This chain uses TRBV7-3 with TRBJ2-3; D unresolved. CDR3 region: CASSLRATTDTQYF. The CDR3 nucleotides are TGTGCCAGCAGCCTTCGGGCCACCACAGATACGCAGTATTTT. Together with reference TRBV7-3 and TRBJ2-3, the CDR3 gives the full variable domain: GAGVSQTPSNKVTEKGKYVELRCDPISGHTALYWYRQSLGQGPEFLIYFQGTGAADDSGLPNDRFFAVRPEGSVSTLKIQRTERGDSAVYLCASSLRATTDTQYFGPGTRLTVL.